This T cell receptor (beta chain) was identified during a study of CD8+ T cells in alopecia areata. On the study more broadly: The drug, tofacitinib, lasted 6 to 18 months, followed by 6 months off drug.

In germline, CDR1 is SGHDN, CDR2 FVKESK. V shed 4 bases and J shed 4 bases, with 4 bases lying between them. The CDR3 contains 11 residues. Extraction and reverse transcription of RNA yielded cDNA as the sequencing template. Clones were sequenced by immunoSEQ multiplex PCR, and TCRdb holds only the in-frame ones, with some missing. This sample carries about 270,000 clones, around 64% of them seen once, and the ten largest clones take 0.75% to 0.95%. Treatment reported: oral pan-JAK inhibitor, 5-10 mg twice daily. General observations from the study: Scalp samples also contribute reads from the resident alphabeta T cells found in normal skin.

Worth noting for this clone: Its antigen is still unknown.

Material: CD4+ T cells sorted from blood, obtained around week 53, from a patient treated with tofacitinib. This chain connects TRBV14 to TRBJ2-5; D gene uncertain. The TCR was taken from a human donor with alopecia areata. The CDR3 loop is CASSLRETQYF. The DNA for the CDR3 is TGTGCCAGCAGCCTCCGAGAGACCCAGTACTTC.